This T cell receptor (beta chain) was observed in a study of blood T cell repertoires in COVID-19. Overall study: The United States, Italy and Spain supplied acute and convalescent COVID-19 samples. PBMCs, B-cell-depleted T cells, or T cells provided the cDNA or gDNA that made up the material.

Per the authors' pipeline: Amplification of reference gene primers provided the estimated nucleated cell counts. Libraries were prepared by immunoSEQ multiplex PCR; TCRdb keeps only in-frame clonotypes and omits some of them. The V and J calls and the clone size are those of that table, but D and trimming were determined from the DNA. The sample has approximately 31,000 clones; 85% are singletons. V was clipped by 8 bases and J by 8 bases, with 10 bases between them. The CDR3 totals 10 residues. The germline V gene encodes CDR1 DFQATT and CDR2 SNEGSKA (reference sequence). This sequence was found in a man at least 80 years old with active COVID-19. The gene calls are TRBV20-1 and TRBJ2-1; D gene unclear. Sequenced: peripheral blood. The CDR3: CSPSPDEQFF. Here the CDR3 DNA reads TGCAGTCCAAGCCCCGATGAGCAGTTCTTC.